This TCR beta chain was sequenced in a study of T-cell reconstitution after alpha-beta-depleted transplantation in children. The germline V gene has CDR1 SGHNT and CDR2 YYREEE (reference sequence). This CDR3 comprises 14 residues. The V gene end was trimmed by 4 bases and the J gene end by 11 bases; junction bases not matched to a gene: 10. Unique molecular identifiers were used to barcode this TCRbeta library. TCRdb passed the PCR reads through MiXCR, listing each CDR3 protein once. The data hold roughly 300,000 distinct CDR3 sequences, with around 10% observed a single time. The count of this clonotype is one. No antigen is known for it. Findings of the study overall: It was reported that alpha-beta T cells came from several hundred expanded graft clones (about two months after transplant). Newly produced T cells mostly accounted for T-cell counts and diversity one year post-transplant.

The gene calls are TRBV5-4 and TRBJ2-5; 11 nucleotides match TRBD2. The sample consisted of peripheral blood, taken 180 days after TCRalphabeta/CD19-depleted stem cell transplant. This receptor was identified in a male patient aged 2-10 years who had a stem cell transplant for chronic granulomatous disease, so the T cells may come from the graft donor. CDR3 sequence reads: CASSISGGADPQYF. The CDR3 DNA reads as TGTGCCAGCAGCATTAGCGGGGGGGCGGACCCACAGTACTTC.